Following are 19 T cell receptor beta chains from one sample sequenced in a study of T-cell memory formation after mild COVID-19. From the 5' RACE reads, TCRdb called clonotypes with MiXCR, one entry per CDR3 protein. Of 500,000 to 650,000 distinct CDR3 sequences listed, about a fifth are singletons. Sequencing was performed on PBMCs or a T cell subset sorted from them (not recorded which). All receptors derive from an adult woman who had mild COVID-19 (a few samples of this study predate the infection). Cell type and time point are not known.

This chain connects TRBV30 to TRBJ2-4; 8 bases agree with TRBD1. The junction had 17 bases not matched to a gene; V was cut back by 2 bases and J by 2 bases. The CDR3 is made up of 19 amino acids. CDR1 and CDR2 from the germline V gene are GTSNPN and SVGIG (reference sequence). This chain's CDR3 is CAWSRVGDRLGRSKNIQYF. In DNA form, the CDR3 reads TGTGCCTGGAGTCGAGTCGGGGACAGGCTTGGCCGGTCCAAAAACATTCAGTACTTC. The whole variable domain, filled in from reference TRBV30 and TRBJ2-4, reads SQTIHQWPATLVQPVGSPLSLECTVEGTSNPNLYWYRQAAGRGLQLLFYSVGIGQISSEVPQNLSASRPQDRQFILSSKKLLLSDSGFYLCAWSRVGDRLGRSKNIQYFGAGTRLSVL.

This clonotype has more than one count but fewer than ten. The V gene is TRBV6-5, the J gene TRBJ2-7; TRBD2 is a possible D gene (6 bases). The CDR3 spans 16 residues. Trimming stripped 5 bases from V and 4 bases from J, with 21 bases between. Per the germline V gene, CDR1 is MNHEY and CDR2 is SVGAGI. The CDR3 region is CASSTLSEGMWYEQYF. The CDR3 DNA reads TGTGCCAGCAGTACCCTATCGGAGGGGATGTGGTACGAGCAGTACTTC.

The chain recombines TRBV15 with TRBJ2-3, with 7 bases aligning to TRBD2. The V gene's germline CDR1 is LNHNV and CDR2 YYDKDF (reference sequence). The CDR3 runs to 15 residues. The V gene end was trimmed by 0 bases and the J gene end by 10 bases; junction bases not matched to a gene: 10. The CDR3: CATSRDSASGGPQYF. In nucleotides, the CDR3 is TGTGCCACCAGCAGAGACTCCGCATCGGGGGGTCCGCAGTATTTT. The full variable domain, completed using reference TRBV15 and TRBJ2-3, is DAMVIQNPRYQVTQFGKPVTLSCSQTLNHNVMYWYQQKSSQAPKLLFHYYDKDFNNEADTPDNFQSRRPNTSFCFLDIRSPGLGDTAMYLCATSRDSASGGPQYFGPGTRLTVL.

This clonotype occurred a few times. The chain combines TRBV5-1 with TRBJ1-6; D remains unclear. Germline loops: CDR1 SGHRS, CDR2 YFSETQ. The CDR3 has 15 amino acids. The ends were cut back, 0 bases at V and 0 bases at J, with 4 bases in the middle. For the CDR3, the DNA is TGCGCCAGCAGCTTGGACGGCTCCTATAATTCACCCCTCCACTTT. Residues: CASSLDGSYNSPLHF. Together with reference TRBV5-1 and TRBJ1-6, the CDR3 gives the full variable domain: KAGVTQTPRYLIKTRGQQVTLSCSPISGHRSVSWYQQTPGQGLQFLFEYFSETQRNKGNFPGRFSGRQFSNSRSEMNVSTLELGDSALYLCASSLDGSYNSPLHFGNGTRLTVT.

The V and J genes are TRBV18 and TRBJ1-1, with D possibly being TRBD1 (6 bases). Deletions cut 2 bases from V and 1 base from J, with 20 bases between. The V gene's germline CDR1 is KGHSH and CDR2 LQKENI. The CDR3 extends over 18 amino acids. The CDR3 DNA follows: TGTGCCAGCTCACCAATCGTCACAGGAAGGGGGACGAACACTGAAGCTTTCTTT. Protein product: CASSPIVTGRGTNTEAFF.

The chain uses TRBV2 and TRBJ2-5; 9 nucleotides match TRBD1. This CDR3 has 14 amino acids. Germline V CDR1 and CDR2: SNHLY, FYNNEI. The J segment lost 4 bases and the V segment lost 6 bases, leaving 6 bases of the junction unmatched. The CDR3 loop is CASSRTGVSETQYF. CDR3 in DNA: TGTGCCAGCAGCAGGACAGGGGTATCAGAGACCCAGTACTTC.

The chain couples TRBV7-2 to TRBJ1-6; the D is unclear. The germline V gene encodes CDR1 SGHTA and CDR2 FQGNSA. The CDR3 sequence is 16 residues long. Trimming took off 1 base at V and 0 bases at J, with 7 bases between the two ends. CDR3 in DNA: TGTGCCAGCAGCTTAGGTCCGGGCTCCTATAATTCACCCCTCCACTTT. Translating it yields CASSLGPGSYNSPLHF.

This clonotype was counted only a few times. V and J are TRBV4-3 and TRBJ2-7; 11 bases fit TRBD2. Germline CDR1 and CDR2: LGHNA and YSLEER. The length of the CDR3 is 16 residues. V lost 0 bases to trimming and J lost 8 bases; unmatched junction nucleotides: 9. The CDR3 DNA follows: TGCGCCAGCAGCCAAGAGACTAGCGGGATATTTCGTAAGCAGTACTTC. Protein product: CASSQETSGIFRKQYF.

The table lists this clonotype with a few counts. The chain has TRBV24-1 and TRBJ2-3, with D unclear. This CDR3 comprises 16 residues. V dropped 3 bases and J dropped 2 bases, with 14 bases sitting between them. CDR1 and CDR2 (germline): KGHDR, SFDVKD. CDR3 coding DNA: TGTGCCACCAGTGATCCATTAGGACCGACCACAGATACGCAGTATTTT. As protein: CATSDPLGPTTDTQYF.

This sequence joins TRBV24-1 and TRBJ2-1, with D unclear. CDR3 length: 14 residues. V gave up 3 bases and J gave up 8 bases, with 13 bases separating them. Germline values: CDR1 KGHDR, CDR2 SFDVKD. The CDR3 protein is CATSDAAPLYEQFF. The CDR3 bases are TGTGCCACCAGTGATGCGGCTCCGTTGTATGAGCAGTTCTTC.

This clonotype has more than one count but fewer than ten. The chain carries TRBV4-2 and TRBJ2-2; TRBD1 might be the D (6 bases). Germline V gene data show CDR1 as LGHNA and CDR2 as YNFKEQ. Trimming took 1 base from V and 1 from J, leaving 13 bases between them. There are 17 residues in the CDR3. The DNA for the CDR3 is TGTGCCAGCAGCCAAGCCCTGGACAGCAAGAACACCGGGGAGCTGTTTTTT. Protein: CASSQALDSKNTGELFF.

This chain uses TRBV6-6 with TRBJ1-1; no reliable D call. The CDR3 is 14 residues long. Trimming left V 2 bases short and J 4 bases short, with 11 bases between. Germline CDR1 reads MNHNY; CDR2 reads SVGAGI (reference sequence). The DNA for the CDR3 is TGTGCCAGCAGTTACCGGGAAGGGATCACTGAAGCTTTCTTT. It is translated as CASSYREGITEAFF.

The J gene is TRBJ2-1, the V gene TRBV12-3 or TRBV12-4; D is unresolved. The CDR3 covers 13 residues. V lost 3 bases to trimming and J lost 6 bases, with 9 bases between them. For the CDR3, the DNA is TGTGCCAGCAGTTTTCTGGTGGGCAATGAGCAGTTCTTC. Translating gives CASSFLVGNEQFF.

This clonotype has a count of ten or more. The rearrangement joins TRBV7-2 to TRBJ1-5; weak D call: TRBD1 (5 bases). The germline V and J ends were trimmed by 5 bases and 5 bases, with 10 bases remaining between them. The CDR3 extends over 13 amino acids. The germline V gene has CDR1 SGHTA and CDR2 FQGNSA. In DNA, the CDR3 is TGTGCCAGCAGCCCCCGGGGGGATCAGCCCCAGCATTTT. It codes for CASSPRGDQPQHF.

This clonotype has a handful of counts. The rearrangement links TRBV6-2 or TRBV6-3 to TRBJ2-1; a possible D gene is TRBD2 (5 bases). Germline V gene data show CDR1 as MNHEY and CDR2 as SVGEGT. The CDR3 has 13 amino acids. V dropped 7 bases and J dropped 8 bases, with 15 bases sitting between them. The CDR3 DNA follows: TGTGCCAGCACTAGCCGACCCGGCCATGAGCAGTTCTTC. Translated: CASTSRPGHEQFF.

In its sample, this clonotype was seen many times. V usage is TRBV18 and J usage is TRBJ2-2; D ambiguous. V was cut by 3 bases and J by 6 bases, with 5 bases left in between. The CDR3 is 12 residues long. CDR1 KGHSH and CDR2 LQKENI come from the germline V gene. The CDR3 loop is CASSPEAGELFF. The DNA for the CDR3 is TGTGCCAGCTCACCTGAGGCCGGGGAGCTGTTTTTT.

This chain uses TRBV12-3 or TRBV12-4 with TRBJ1-2; weak D call: TRBD1 (5 bases). The V gene lost 6 bases and the J gene lost 7 bases, with 18 bases spanning the gap. This CDR3 is 14 amino acids long. The CDR3: CASRLGTDLGGYTF. In nucleotides, the CDR3 is TGTGCCAGCAGACTCGGGACGGACCTCGGTGGCTACACCTTC.

This clonotype has just a few counts. The chain carries TRBV6-2 or TRBV6-3 and TRBJ2-7; 9 bases are a match to TRBD1. V was pared by 2 bases and J by 2 bases, with 7 bases of the junction left unmatched. The germline V gene encodes CDR1 MNHEY and CDR2 SVGEGT. The CDR3 is 16 amino acids. The CDR3 region is CASSYGGTGSAYEQYF. The CDR3 nucleotides are TGTGCCAGCAGTTACGGAGGGACAGGGAGTGCCTACGAGCAGTACTTC.

A note on this clonotype: The junction shows a germline mismatch at one end, possibly a read error. The genes are TRBV12-3 or TRBV12-4 and TRBJ1-5; 8 nucleotides line up with TRBD1. The CDR3 runs to 12 residues. The CDR3 coding sequence is TGTGCCAGCAGTTTATCTTGGGACAGGATAAACTTT. Protein: CASSLSWDRINF.